This TCR beta chain was retrieved from a study of T cell repertoires in cytomegalovirus infection. V lost 3 bases and J lost 5, with 13 bases in between. Germline V gives CDR1 SGHTA, CDR2 FQGNSA. The CDR3 length is 14 residues. TCRdb redid the calling of the reads with MiXCR, one entry per CDR3 protein. The table records around 350,000 distinct CDR3 sequences, 15% to 20% of them present only once. This clonotype came up a few times. The chain uses TRBV7-2 and TRBJ2-5, with D maybe TRBD2 (5 bases). The sample comprised PBMCs. The sequence derives from a human donor in good health (CMV status not recorded). Some clones in this sample may be carry-over from other donors' samples. This chain's CDR3 is CASSLDWNVETQYF. CDR3 in DNA: TGTGCCAGCAGCTTGGACTGGAACGTTGAGACCCAGTACTTC.